The 21 T cell receptor beta chains presented below share a single source sample, sequenced in a study of Ad26.COV2.S vaccination and SARS-CoV-2 variants. Using immunoSEQ multiplex PCR, the repertoire was profiled, and TCRdb retains in-frame clones only, with some absent. The table records approximately 450,000 clones, 75% to 95% of them present only once. As for treatment: 15 to 20 received Ad26.COV2.S at low or high dose, single or two shots; about five received placebo; per-sample allocation not given. Sampling took place 63 days after the first vaccine or placebo injection. The source material was peripheral blood, sampled in a trial of Ad26.COV2.S vaccine versus placebo. These receptors came from a person aged 18-65 years who received the Ad26.COV2.S COVID-19 vaccine or a placebo.

The chain joins TRBV19 to TRBJ2-5, with 7 bases that match TRBD1. Germline values: CDR1 LNHDA, CDR2 SQIVND (reference sequence). The CDR3 extends over 13 amino acids. The V segment lost 5 bases and the J segment 2 bases; nucleotides outside the gene matches: 2. The CDR3 loop reads CASSEQGQETQYF. The CDR3 nucleotides read TGTGCCAGTAGTGAACAGGGGCAAGAGACCCAGTACTTC.

This clone has ten or more counts. This chain connects TRBV4-3 to TRBJ1-1; no firm D call. Trimming shortened V by 0 bases and J by 6 bases, and 17 bases separated the two germline ends. The CDR3 runs 16 residues. Germline loops: CDR1 LGHNA, CDR2 YSLEER. The DNA of the CDR3 is TGCGCCAGCAGCCAAGATTTGTCGGGTTTTGGGTCTGAAGCTTTCTTT. Its translation: CASSQDLSGFGSEAFF.

CDR3 protein: CASGTGISEQYF. The CDR3 nucleotides read TGTGCCAGCGGGACAGGGATCAGCGAGCAGTACTTC. The J gene is TRBJ2-7, the V gene TRBV2; 9 positions agree with TRBD1. The CDR3 sequence is 12 residues long. The trim removed 8 bases at V and 6 bases at J, leaving 5 bases unmatched. Germline CDR1 SNHLY, CDR2 FYNNEI.

CDR3 loop: CASSFRVSTEAFF. CDR3 bases: TGTGCCAGCAGTTTCCGGGTTTCCACTGAAGCTTTCTTT. The V call is TRBV12-3 or TRBV12-4, the J call TRBJ1-1; no clear D. The CDR3 covers 13 residues. V gave up 3 bases and J gave up 4 bases, with 9 bases separating them.

This chain uses TRBV27 with TRBJ1-1; weak D call: TRBD1 (6 bases). From germline, CDR1 is MNHEY and CDR2 SMNVEV (reference sequence). With 1 base removed from V and 4 bases from J, the gap between germline ends came to 13 bases. The CDR3 consists of 15 residues. The CDR3 loop reads CASSLWAGEGTEAFF. The CDR3 coding sequence is TGTGCCAGCAGTTTATGGGCAGGGGAAGGCACTGAAGCTTTCTTT.

V and J are TRBV6-2 or TRBV6-3 and TRBJ2-1; 10 bases align to TRBD2. The V segment lost 1 base and the J segment 8 bases; nucleotides outside the gene matches: 8. The germline V gene encodes CDR1 MNHEY and CDR2 SVGEGT. The CDR3 spans 16 residues. The CDR3 loop reads CASSYLVLAGAYEQFF. CDR3 coding DNA: TGTGCCAGCAGTTACTTAGTTCTAGCGGGAGCCTATGAGCAGTTCTTC.

The genes are TRBV7-6 and TRBJ2-3, with 7 nucleotides matching TRBD2. Germline V gives CDR1 SGHVS, CDR2 FNYEAQ. Trimming cost V 5 bases and J 2 bases; bases outside gene matches: 10. The CDR3 covers 16 residues. The CDR3 reads CASSRLAESFTDTQYF. In DNA, the CDR3 is TGTGCCAGCAGCCGGCTAGCGGAGAGCTTCACAGATACGCAGTATTTT.

V gene TRBV18 combines with J gene TRBJ2-2, with 9 bases identical to TRBD1. Germline loops: CDR1 KGHSH, CDR2 LQKENI. Trimming at V came to 6 bases and at J to 4 bases, leaving 6 bases not matched to a gene. This CDR3 spans 15 amino acids. The CDR3 loop is CASSPGQGPTGELFF. CDR3 coding DNA: TGTGCCAGCTCCCCGGGACAGGGTCCCACCGGGGAGCTGTTTTTT.

This chain connects TRBV6-2 or TRBV6-3 to TRBJ2-2; D is perhaps TRBD2 (6 bases). Germline CDR1 reads MNHEY; CDR2 reads SVGEGT. This CDR3 comprises 16 residues. V was pared by 5 bases and J by 3 bases, with 16 bases between. In DNA form, the CDR3 reads TGTGCCAGCAGTGCAAGACTAGGTTTTGACACCGGGGAGCTGTTTTTT. Protein sequence: CASSARLGFDTGELFF.

The chain joins TRBV27 to TRBJ2-1; D remains unclear. This CDR3 region has 16 residues. Trimming cost V 2 bases and J 0 bases, with 11 bases left between them. CDR1 is MNHEY, CDR2 SMNVEV, per germline (reference sequence). In DNA form, the CDR3 reads TGTGCCAGCAGTTTAGAGCCAAGGAGCTCCTACAATGAGCAGTTCTTC. Residues: CASSLEPRSSYNEQFF.

This rearrangement joins TRBV18 to TRBJ1-1; weak D call: TRBD1 (5 bases). The germline V gene encodes CDR1 KGHSH and CDR2 LQKENI. V lost 0 bases, J lost 4 bases, and 12 bases lay in between. This CDR3 contains 15 residues. CDR3 in amino acids: CASSPPAGSGTEAFF. In DNA form, the CDR3 reads TGTGCCAGCTCACCACCGGCAGGGTCGGGCACTGAAGCTTTCTTT.

This clone was recorded once. The chain employs TRBV5-6 and TRBJ2-5, with 11 bases fitting TRBD2. J lost 5 bases, V lost 3 bases, and 6 bases had no gene match. CDR1 and CDR2 from the germline V gene are SGHDT and YYEEEE. CDR3 length: 15 residues. CDR3 loop: CASSYSGRAGETQYF. In DNA, the CDR3 is TGTGCCAGCAGCTATAGCGGGAGGGCCGGGGAGACCCAGTACTTC.

This clone occurred once. This CDR3 reads CAWSRHDGGELFF. Here the CDR3 DNA reads TGTGCCTGGAGTCGCCACGACGGCGGGGAGCTGTTTTTT. The chain recombines TRBV30 with TRBJ2-2; no definite D call. The V gene lost 2 bases and the J gene lost 7 bases, with 11 bases spanning the gap. The V gene's germline CDR1 is GTSNPN and CDR2 SVGIG (reference sequence). The CDR3 is made up of 13 amino acids.

The J gene is TRBJ2-1, the V gene TRBV20-1; weak D call: TRBD2 (7 bases). V gave up 3 bases and J gave up 2 bases, with 11 bases separating them. This CDR3 has 14 amino acids. Per germline, CDR1 DFQATT and CDR2 SNEGSKA (reference sequence). The CDR3 reads CSASRGTTYNEQFF. The CDR3 DNA follows: TGCAGTGCTAGTAGGGGGACTACCTACAATGAGCAGTTCTTC.

The chain carries TRBV15 and TRBJ2-1; 11 nucleotides align to TRBD2. The CDR3 sequence is 16 residues long. Per germline, CDR1 LNHNV and CDR2 YYDKDF (reference sequence). Trimming cost V 0 bases and J 3 bases; bases outside gene matches: 1. CDR3 coding DNA: TGTGCCACCAGCAGAGAAACTAGCGGGAGCTACAATGAGCAGTTCTTC. Translated: CATSRETSGSYNEQFF.

The DNA for the CDR3 is TGCGCCAGCAGCCAAGATGGGTTCGACACCGGGGAGCTGTTTTTT. It translates to CASSQDGFDTGELFF. This chain connects TRBV4-1 to TRBJ2-2; D not certain. The CDR3 contains 15 residues. CDR1 and CDR2 (germline): MGHRA, YSYEKL. V was shortened by 0 bases and J by 3 bases, with 8 bases between the two germline ends.

The chain employs TRBV4-3 and TRBJ2-2; 11 bases agree with TRBD1. In germline, CDR1 is LGHNA, CDR2 YSLEER. This CDR3 has 16 residues. V dropped 0 bases and J dropped 6; count of bases not matched to a gene: 3. CDR3 protein: CASSQDGTGGSGELFF. CDR3 nucleotide sequence: TGCGCCAGCAGCCAAGACGGGACAGGGGGTTCCGGGGAGCTGTTTTTT.

The rearrangement joins TRBV5-1 to TRBJ1-1; D not certain. The CDR3 loop spans 14 amino acids. The V and J ends lost 4 bases and 0 bases respectively, with 10 bases between them. From germline, CDR1 is SGHRS and CDR2 YFSETQ. The CDR3 loop is CASSVSLVNTEAFF. The CDR3 bases are TGCGCCAGCAGCGTAAGCTTAGTGAACACTGAAGCTTTCTTT.

The rearrangement joins TRBV6-5 to TRBJ1-2; no definite D call. Germline values: CDR1 MNHEY, CDR2 SVGAGI. V lost 4 bases and J lost 1, with 13 bases in between. The CDR3 has 15 residues. The CDR3 reads CASSSPATNNYGYTF. The DNA for the CDR3 is TGTGCCAGCAGTTCCCCAGCGACTAATAACTATGGCTACACCTTC.

This rearrangement joins TRBV11-2 to TRBJ2-7; TRBD2 might be the D (6 bases). Germline CDR1 SGHAT, CDR2 FQNNGV. Trimming stripped 8 bases from V and 3 bases from J, with 17 bases between. The CDR3 runs 14 residues. The CDR3 sequence: CASLRTAGYYEQYF. The CDR3 DNA reads TGTGCCAGCTTGCGTACAGCGGGCTACTACGAGCAGTACTTC.

V is TRBV7-9 and J is TRBJ2-3, with D possibly matching TRBD2 (6 bases). Germline CDR1 and CDR2: SEHNR and FQNEAQ (reference sequence). This CDR3 is 15 amino acids long. V was clipped by 3 bases and J by 2 bases, with 12 bases between them. The CDR3 here is CASSLGEVNTDTQYF. The CDR3 DNA reads TGTGCCAGCAGCTTGGGGGAGGTGAACACAGATACGCAGTATTTT.